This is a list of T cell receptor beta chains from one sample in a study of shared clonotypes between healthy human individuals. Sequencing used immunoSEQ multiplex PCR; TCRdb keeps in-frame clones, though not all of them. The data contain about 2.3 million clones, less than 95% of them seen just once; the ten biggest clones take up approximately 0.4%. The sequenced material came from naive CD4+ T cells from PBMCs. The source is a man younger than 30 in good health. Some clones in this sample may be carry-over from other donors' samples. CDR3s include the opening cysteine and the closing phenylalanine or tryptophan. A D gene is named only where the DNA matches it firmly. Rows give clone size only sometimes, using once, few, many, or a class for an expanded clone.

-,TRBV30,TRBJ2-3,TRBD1,CAWSVFGTAFTDTQYF,TGTGCCTGGAGTGTATTTGGGACAGCCTTCACAGATACGCAGTATTTT
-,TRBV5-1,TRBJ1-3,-,CASSLSVRSSGNTIYF,TGCGCCAGCAGCTTGAGTGTCCGGAGCTCTGGAAACACCATATATTTT
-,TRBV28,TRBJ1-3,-,CASSAWGATGNTIYF,TGTGCCAGCAGTGCGTGGGGGGCTACTGGAAACACCATATATTTT
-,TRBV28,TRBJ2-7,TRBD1,CASSKPDRGLYEQYF,TGTGCCAGCAGTAAGCCGGACAGGGGGCTCTACGAGCAGTACTTC
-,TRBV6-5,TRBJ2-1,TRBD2,CASSYGLAGANEQFF,TGTGCCAGCAGTTATGGGCTAGCGGGTGCCAATGAGCAGTTCTTC
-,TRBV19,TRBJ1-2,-,CASSMGQNYGYTF,TGTGCCAGTAGTATGGGTCAGAACTATGGCTACACCTTC
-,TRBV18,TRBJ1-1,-,CASSPDRWGRNTEAFF,TGTGCCAGCTCACCAGATCGTTGGGGGCGGAACACTGAAGCTTTCTTT
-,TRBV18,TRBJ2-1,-,CASSPTGLDGNEQFF,TGTGCCAGCTCACCCACGGGACTTGATGGGAATGAGCAGTTCTTC
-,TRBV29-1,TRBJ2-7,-,CSVEVQGEYEQYF,TGCAGCGTTGAAGTTCAGGGAGAATACGAGCAGTACTTC
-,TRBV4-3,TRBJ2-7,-,CASSQDPHSYEQYF,TGCGCCAGCAGCCAAGATCCCCATTCTTACGAGCAGTACTTC
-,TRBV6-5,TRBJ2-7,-,CASSYGLAQYF,TGTGCCAGCAGTTACGGGCTGGCGCAGTACTTC
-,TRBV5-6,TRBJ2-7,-,CASSSGTEQYF,TGTGCCAGCAGCTCAGGTACCGAGCAGTACTTC
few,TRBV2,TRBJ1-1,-,CASRETNTEAFF,TGTGCCAGCAGGGAAACAAACACTGAAGCTTTCTTT
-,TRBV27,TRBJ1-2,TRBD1,CASSPIRQGANYGYTF,TGTGCCAGCAGTCCAATCCGACAGGGGGCTAACTATGGCTACACCTTC
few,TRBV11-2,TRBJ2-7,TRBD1,CASSSALGQDEQYF,TGTGCCAGCAGCTCCGCCCTGGGACAGGACGAGCAGTACTTC
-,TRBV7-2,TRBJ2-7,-,CASSLTGATYEQYF,TGTGCCAGCAGCTTAACGGGGGCCACCTACGAGCAGTACTTC
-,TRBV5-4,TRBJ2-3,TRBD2,CASSRWVGTSGGGTDTQYF,TGTGCCAGCTCCCGATGGGTGGGGACTAGCGGAGGTGGGACAGATACGCAGTATTTT
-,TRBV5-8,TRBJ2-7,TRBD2,CASSWLAGGPHKQYF,TGTGCCAGCAGCTGGTTAGCGGGAGGCCCTCACAAGCAGTACTTC
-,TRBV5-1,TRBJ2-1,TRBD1,CASSLNRGPDNEQFF,TGCGCCAGCAGCTTGAACAGGGGCCCTGACAATGAGCAGTTCTTC
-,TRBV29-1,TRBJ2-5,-,CSGAVQETQYF,TGCAGCGGAGCGGTCCAAGAGACCCAGTACTTC
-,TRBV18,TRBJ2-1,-,CASSLAEGRGNEQFF,TGTGCCAGCTCACTCGCGGAGGGGCGCGGGAATGAGCAGTTCTTC
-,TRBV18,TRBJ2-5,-,CASSPPAARETQYF,TGTGCCAGCTCACCACCGGCCGCTCGAGAGACCCAGTACTTC
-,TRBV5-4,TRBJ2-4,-,CASSPSERNIQYF,TGTGCCAGCAGCCCCTCAGAGCGAAACATTCAGTACTTC
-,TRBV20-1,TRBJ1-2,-,CSARGSYGYTF,TGCAGTGCTAGGGGGAGCTATGGCTACACCTTC
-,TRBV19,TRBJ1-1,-,CATVNPVPEAFF,TGTGCCACCGTAAACCCAGTCCCTGAAGCTTTCTTT
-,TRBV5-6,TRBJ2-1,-,CASSLEYNEQFF,TGTGCCAGCAGCTTGGAGTACAATGAGCAGTTCTTC
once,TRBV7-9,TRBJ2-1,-,CASSLGSMGGDLNEQFF,TGTGCCAGCAGCTTAGGGTCCATGGGGGGTGATCTGAATGAGCAGTTCTTC
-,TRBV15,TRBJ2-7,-,CATSRGKRPEQYF,TGTGCCACCAGCAGAGGAAAACGTCCCGAGCAGTACTTC
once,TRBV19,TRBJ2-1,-,CASSISRGGAWHNEQFF,TGTGCCAGTAGTATATCAAGAGGTGGAGCGTGGCACAATGAGCAGTTCTTC
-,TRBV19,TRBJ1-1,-,CASSIGSGAVGTEAFF,TGTGCCAGTAGTATTGGGTCAGGGGCTGTCGGCACTGAAGCTTTCTTT
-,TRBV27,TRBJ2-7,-,CASSLSDGSYGQYF,TGTGCCAGCAGTTTATCGGACGGATCCTACGGGCAGTACTTC